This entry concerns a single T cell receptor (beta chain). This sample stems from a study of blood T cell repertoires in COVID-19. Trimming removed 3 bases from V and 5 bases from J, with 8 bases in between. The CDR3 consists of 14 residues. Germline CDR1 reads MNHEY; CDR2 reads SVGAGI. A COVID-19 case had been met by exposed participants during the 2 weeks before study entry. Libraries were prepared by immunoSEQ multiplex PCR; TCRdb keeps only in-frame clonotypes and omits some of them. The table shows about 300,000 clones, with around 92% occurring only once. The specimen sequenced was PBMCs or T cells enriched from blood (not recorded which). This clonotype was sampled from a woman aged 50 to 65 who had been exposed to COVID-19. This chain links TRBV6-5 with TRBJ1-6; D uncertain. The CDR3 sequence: CASSYRADNSPLHF. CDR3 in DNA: TGTGCCAGCAGTTATAGAGCCGATAATTCACCCCTCCACTTT.